Listed below are T cell receptor beta chains from one sample, sequenced in a study of T cell responses to AZD1222 COVID-19 vaccine. TCRdb keeps only in-frame clones here, not all; method: immunoSEQ multiplex PCR. The data show roughly 160,000 clones, roughly 94% seen once. The source was peripheral blood, collected on day 0 of AZD1222 vaccination. These receptors were obtained from an adult in good health. Each CDR3 is given with its conserved first and last residue. Each record gives: D gene, J gene, V gene, clone size, CDR3 protein, CDR3 DNA. D genes are given only for firm matches. A clone size is listed for some rows: how often the clone was seen (once, few, many), or a class if it is expanded.

d_gene: -
j_gene: TRBJ2-7
v_gene: TRBV7-9
abundance: few
CDR3aa: CASSLRTGVYEQYF
CDR3nt: TGTGCCAGCAGCTTACGTACTGGGGTTTACGAGCAGTACTTC

d_gene: TRBD1
j_gene: TRBJ1-4
v_gene: TRBV6-5
abundance: -
CDR3aa: CASRPPGQINEKLFF
CDR3nt: TGTGCCAGCAGGCCACCGGGACAGATTAATGAAAAACTGTTTTTT

d_gene: -
j_gene: TRBJ1-1
v_gene: TRBV7-8
abundance: -
CDR3aa: CASSLDMAMNTEAFF
CDR3nt: TGTGCCAGCAGCTTAGATATGGCCATGAACACTGAAGCTTTCTTT

d_gene: -
j_gene: TRBJ1-6
v_gene: TRBV10-3
abundance: once
CDR3aa: CATKGAGNSPLHF
CDR3nt: TGTGCCACTAAAGGGGCAGGTAATTCACCCCTCCACTTT

d_gene: -
j_gene: TRBJ2-1
v_gene: TRBV19
abundance: -
CDR3aa: CASSWERSPNEQFF
CDR3nt: TGTGCCAGTAGTTGGGAGCGGAGTCCCAATGAGCAGTTCTTC

d_gene: TRBD2
j_gene: TRBJ2-7
v_gene: TRBV5-4
abundance: -
CDR3aa: CASSWGLAGGEQYF
CDR3nt: TGTGCCAGCAGCTGGGGACTAGCGGGAGGGGAGCAGTACTTC

d_gene: -
j_gene: TRBJ2-3
v_gene: TRBV3-1/TRBV3-2
abundance: -
CDR3aa: CASSQGRRDTQYF
CDR3nt: TGTGCCAGCAGCCAGGGCCGCCGAGATACGCAGTATTTT

d_gene: -
j_gene: TRBJ1-5
v_gene: TRBV5-8
abundance: -
CDR3aa: CASSLGTHSNQPQHF
CDR3nt: TGTGCCAGCAGCTTAGGGACACATAGCAATCAGCCCCAGCATTTT

d_gene: -
j_gene: TRBJ1-1
v_gene: TRBV6-5
abundance: -
CDR3aa: CASFQVFMNTEAFF
CDR3nt: TGTGCCAGCTTCCAGGTCTTCATGAACACTGAAGCTTTCTTT

d_gene: -
j_gene: TRBJ1-1
v_gene: TRBV5-5
abundance: -
CDR3aa: CASSLEGGRPSTEAFF
CDR3nt: TGTGCCAGCAGCTTGGAGGGGGGGCGCCCCTCCACTGAAGCTTTCTTT

d_gene: -
j_gene: TRBJ1-2
v_gene: TRBV7-2
abundance: -
CDR3aa: CASSLVANYGYTF
CDR3nt: TGTGCCAGCAGCTTAGTGGCTAACTATGGCTACACCTTC

d_gene: TRBD1
j_gene: TRBJ1-4
v_gene: TRBV7-9
abundance: -
CDR3aa: CASSFRGSGEEKLFF
CDR3nt: TGTGCCAGCAGCTTCAGGGGGTCAGGAGAAGAAAAACTGTTTTTT

d_gene: -
j_gene: TRBJ1-3
v_gene: TRBV20-1
abundance: -
CDR3aa: CGAGGLDTIYF
CDR3nt: TGCGGGGCGGGGGGCCTGGACACCATATATTTT

d_gene: TRBD1
j_gene: TRBJ2-1
v_gene: TRBV2
abundance: -
CDR3aa: CASRQKPDRGQNNEQFF
CDR3nt: TGTGCCAGCAGACAGAAACCGGACAGGGGGCAGAACAATGAGCAGTTCTTC

d_gene: -
j_gene: TRBJ2-1
v_gene: TRBV12-3/TRBV12-4
abundance: -
CDR3aa: CASAKNNEQFF
CDR3nt: TGTGCCAGCGCCAAGAACAATGAGCAGTTCTTC

d_gene: TRBD2
j_gene: TRBJ2-3
v_gene: TRBV6-4
abundance: -
CDR3aa: CATSGSGTDTQYF
CDR3nt: TGTGCCACTAGCGGGAGCGGCACAGATACGCAGTATTTT

d_gene: -
j_gene: TRBJ2-3
v_gene: TRBV28
abundance: -
CDR3aa: CASSPVGDPTDTQYF
CDR3nt: TGTGCCAGCAGTCCAGTCGGGGACCCCACAGATACGCAGTATTTT

d_gene: TRBD1
j_gene: TRBJ2-1
v_gene: TRBV11-2
abundance: -
CDR3aa: CASSLENRGGFNEQFF
CDR3nt: TGTGCCAGCAGCTTAGAAAACAGGGGTGGGTTCAATGAGCAGTTCTTC

d_gene: TRBD2
j_gene: TRBJ2-7
v_gene: TRBV7-2
abundance: -
CDR3aa: CASSFSGVSYEQYF
CDR3nt: TGTGCCAGCAGCTTCAGCGGGGTCTCCTACGAGCAGTACTTC

d_gene: -
j_gene: TRBJ1-3
v_gene: TRBV28
abundance: -
CDR3aa: CASSLGSSGNTIYF
CDR3nt: TGTGCCAGCAGTTTAGGGTCCTCTGGAAACACCATATATTTT

d_gene: TRBD1
j_gene: TRBJ2-1
v_gene: TRBV3-1/TRBV3-2
abundance: -
CDR3aa: CASSQTGATGQFF
CDR3nt: TGTGCCAGCAGCCAAACAGGGGCTACTGGTCAGTTCTTC

d_gene: -
j_gene: TRBJ2-4
v_gene: TRBV30
abundance: -
CDR3aa: CAWTVQKNIQYF
CDR3nt: TGTGCCTGGACCGTTCAGAAAAACATTCAGTACTTC